The clone carrying this T cell receptor (beta chain) was observed a few times. Gene and germline names: mouse. The read falls 1 residue short of the CDR3 end, and the missing part is taken from the germline J gene. The sample comes from a study of tissue T cells after allogeneic stem cell transplantation. Indicated time point: mouse harvest day 7 after allogeneic transplant. Each mouse received 10^7 T-cell-depleted marrow cells plus 10^6 splenic CD5+ T cells by tail vein. B6 (H2b) cells into BALB/c (H2d) mice; tissues taken at day 7 or 14. The V end was cut by 1 base, the J end by 8 bases, with 10 bases between. Germline CDR1 is SNHLY and CDR2 is FYNGKV (reference sequence). The CDR3 covers 13 residues. The repertoire was sequenced with immunoSEQ multiplex PCR; TCRdb's copy has only in-frame clones and lacks some. The sample lists thousands of clones, approximately 44% occurring once.

Material for sequencing was lymph node tissue. The chain joins TRBV3 to TRBJ2-4; perhaps TRBD1 as D (5 bases). This TCR derives from a female BALB/c mouse given C57BL/6 T cells with graft-versus-host disease after an allogeneic hematopoietic cell transplant. The CDR3 reads CASSLEGQGTLYF. Incomplete CDR3 DNA: TGTGCCAGCAGCTTAGAAGGGCAGGGCACCTTGTAC.